Below are 6 T cell receptor beta chains sequenced from a single sample in a study of blood T cell repertoires in COVID-19. Only in-frame clones appear in the TCRdb table, and some are missing; sequencing was by immunoSEQ multiplex PCR. The sample carries under 400,000 clones, 80% to 90% recorded once. Sequences were obtained from PBMCs or T cells enriched from blood (not recorded which). The receptors shown here come from a woman in her thirties or forties with acute COVID-19.

The genes are TRBV11-3 and TRBJ2-7; 10 bases agree with TRBD2. Germline-derived CDR1 and CDR2 are SGHNT and YENEEA. V trimming: 0 bases; J trimming: 3 bases; junction bases outside the gene matches: 8. The length of the CDR3 is 17 residues. The CDR3 DNA reads as TGTGCCAGCAGCTTAGAAGGGGAGCGGGAGGGATTCTACGAGCAGTACTTC. It encodes CASSLEGEREGFYEQYF.

The rearrangement joins TRBV7-9 to TRBJ2-1; 12 nucleotides align to TRBD2. There are 14 residues in the CDR3. The junction had 4 bases not matched to a gene; V was cut back by 2 bases and J by 11 bases. Germline values: CDR1 SEHNR, CDR2 FQNEAQ (reference sequence). The CDR3 DNA sequence: TGTGCCAGCAGCTTAAGCCTAGCGGGGGGGCAGCAGTTCTTC. Translated: CASSLSLAGGQQFF.

The J gene is TRBJ1-2, the V gene TRBV19, with TRBD1 identical over 8 bases. This CDR3 spans 15 amino acids. Germline V CDR1 and CDR2: LNHDA, SQIVND (reference sequence). The V gene end was trimmed by 3 bases and the J gene end by 5 bases; junction bases not matched to a gene: 8. This CDR3 is CASSMGTGGWYGYTF. Written as DNA, the CDR3 is TGTGCCAGTAGTATGGGTACAGGGGGATGGTATGGCTACACCTTC.

The chain has TRBV6-6 and TRBJ2-5, with TRBD2 matching 15 bases. The CDR3 consists of 16 residues. J gave up 4 bases and V 6 bases, and 6 bases lay outside the gene matches. Germline lookup yields CDR1 MNHNY and CDR2 SVGAGI (reference sequence). The CDR3 is CASSGLAGGIGETQYF. For the CDR3, the DNA is TGTGCCAGCAGCGGACTAGCGGGGGGGATAGGAGAGACCCAGTACTTC.

The chain recombines TRBV5-8 with TRBJ1-1; D gene uncertain. CDR1 and CDR2 from the germline V gene are SGHTS and YDEGEE. The length of the CDR3 is 15 residues. Trimming cost V 4 bases and J 3 bases, with 16 bases left between them. The CDR3 protein is CASSRLRPAHTEAFF. CDR3 nucleotides: TGTGCCAGCAGCCGACTGAGGCCCGCGCACACTGAAGCTTTCTTT. The whole variable domain, filled in from reference TRBV5-8 and TRBJ1-1, reads EAGVTQSPTHLIKTRGQQATLRCSPISGHTSVYWYQQALGLGLQFLLWYDEGEERNRGNFPPRFSGRQFPNYSSELNVNALELEDSALYLCASSRLRPAHTEAFFGQGTRLTVV.

The chain couples TRBV2 to TRBJ2-5; 7 positions agree with TRBD2. V dropped 6 bases and J dropped 5; count of bases not matched to a gene: 21. The CDR3 runs 18 residues. CDR1 is SNHLY and CDR2 is FYNNEI in the germline V gene. The CDR3 sequence is CASSAFSLGRELWETQYF. The CDR3 nucleotides read TGTGCCAGCAGCGCTTTCTCCCTGGGGCGGGAGTTGTGGGAGACCCAGTACTTC.